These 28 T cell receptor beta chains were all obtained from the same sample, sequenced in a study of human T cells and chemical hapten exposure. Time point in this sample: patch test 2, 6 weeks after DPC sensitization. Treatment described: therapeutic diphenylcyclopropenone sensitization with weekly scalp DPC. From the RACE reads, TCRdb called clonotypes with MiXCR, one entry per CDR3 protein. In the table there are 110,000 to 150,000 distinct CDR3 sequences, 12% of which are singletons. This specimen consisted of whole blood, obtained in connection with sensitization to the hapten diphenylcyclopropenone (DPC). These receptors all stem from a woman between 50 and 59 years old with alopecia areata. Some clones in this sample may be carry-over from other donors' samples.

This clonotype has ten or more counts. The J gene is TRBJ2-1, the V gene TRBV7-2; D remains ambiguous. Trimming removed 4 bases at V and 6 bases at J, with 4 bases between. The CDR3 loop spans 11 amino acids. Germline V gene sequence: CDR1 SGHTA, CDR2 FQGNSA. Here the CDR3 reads CASSSINEQFF. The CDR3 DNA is TGTGCCAGCAGCTCGATCAATGAGCAGTTCTTC.

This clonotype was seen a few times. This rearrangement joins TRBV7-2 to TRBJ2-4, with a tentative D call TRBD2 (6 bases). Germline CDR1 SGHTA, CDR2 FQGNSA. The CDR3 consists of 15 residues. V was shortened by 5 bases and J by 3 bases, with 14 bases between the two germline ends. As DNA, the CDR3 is TGTGCCAGCAGCCCCGGGGGATTAGTCAAAAACATTCAGTACTTC. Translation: CASSPGGLVKNIQYF.

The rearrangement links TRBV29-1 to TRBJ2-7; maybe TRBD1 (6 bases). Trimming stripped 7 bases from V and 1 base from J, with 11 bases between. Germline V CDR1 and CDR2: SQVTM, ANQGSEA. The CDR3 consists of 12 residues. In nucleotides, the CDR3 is TGCAGCGCCGGGACACGGTCCTACGAGCAGTACTTC. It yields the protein CSAGTRSYEQYF.

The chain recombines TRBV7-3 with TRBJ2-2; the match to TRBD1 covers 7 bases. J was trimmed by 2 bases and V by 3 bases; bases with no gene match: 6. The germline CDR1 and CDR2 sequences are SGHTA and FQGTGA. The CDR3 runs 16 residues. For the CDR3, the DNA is TGTGCCAGCAGCTTTGAGGGGGCGGTCAACACCGGGGAGCTGTTTTTT. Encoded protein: CASSFEGAVNTGELFF.

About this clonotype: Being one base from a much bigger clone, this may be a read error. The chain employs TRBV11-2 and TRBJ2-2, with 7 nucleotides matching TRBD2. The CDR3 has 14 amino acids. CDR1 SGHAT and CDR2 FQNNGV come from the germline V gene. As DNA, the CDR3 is TGTGCCAGCAGCTTAGGGGGTAGCAGCGGGGAGCTGTCTTTT. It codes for CASSLGGSSGELSF.

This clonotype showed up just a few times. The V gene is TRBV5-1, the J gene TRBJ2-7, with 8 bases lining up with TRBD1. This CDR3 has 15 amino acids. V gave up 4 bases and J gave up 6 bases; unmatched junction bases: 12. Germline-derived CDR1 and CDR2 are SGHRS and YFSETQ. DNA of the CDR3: TGCGCCAGCAGCGTCGGGACAGGAGGGATGGGCGAGCAGTACTTC. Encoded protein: CASSVGTGGMGEQYF.

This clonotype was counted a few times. The CDR3 region is CASSLKGRARNYEQYF. The CDR3 coding sequence is TGTGCCAGCAGTTTGAAGGGGAGGGCGCGGAACTACGAGCAGTACTTC. The gene calls are TRBV28 and TRBJ2-7; 7 bases fit TRBD2. The junction had 11 bases not matched to a gene; V was cut back by 3 bases and J by 3 bases. Per germline, CDR1 MDHEN and CDR2 SYDVKM. The CDR3 totals 16 residues.

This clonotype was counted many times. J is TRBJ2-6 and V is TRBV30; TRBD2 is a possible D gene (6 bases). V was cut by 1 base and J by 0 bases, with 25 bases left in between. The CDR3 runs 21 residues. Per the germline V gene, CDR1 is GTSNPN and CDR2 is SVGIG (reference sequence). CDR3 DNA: TGTGCCTGGAGTGGGGCCCCAAAGACTAGTAGGTCTTTCTCTGGGGCCAACGTCCTGACTTTC. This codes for CAWSGAPKTSRSFSGANVLTF.

Written as DNA, the CDR3 is TGCAGTGCTAGAGACCACGGAAGGAGCGGGAGTTACGAGCAGTACTTC. Translation: CSARDHGRSGSYEQYF. The chain uses TRBV20-1 and TRBJ2-7; 8 bases are a match to TRBD2. V trimming: 0 bases; J trimming: 4 bases; junction bases outside the gene matches: 11. Germline lookup yields CDR1 DFQATT and CDR2 SNEGSKA (reference sequence). The CDR3 length is 16 residues.

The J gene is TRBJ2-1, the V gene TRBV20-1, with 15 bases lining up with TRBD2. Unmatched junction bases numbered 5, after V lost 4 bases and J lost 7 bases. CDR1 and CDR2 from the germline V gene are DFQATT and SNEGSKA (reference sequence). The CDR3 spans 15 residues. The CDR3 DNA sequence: TGCAGTGCTAACTCCGGGACTAGCGGGAGGAATGAGCAGTTCTTC. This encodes CSANSGTSGRNEQFF.

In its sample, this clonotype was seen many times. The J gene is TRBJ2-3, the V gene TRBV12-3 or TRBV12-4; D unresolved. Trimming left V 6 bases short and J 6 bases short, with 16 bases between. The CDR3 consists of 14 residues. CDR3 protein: CASSIERPPDTQYF. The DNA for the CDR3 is TGTGCCAGCAGCATAGAAAGGCCCCCCGATACGCAGTATTTT.

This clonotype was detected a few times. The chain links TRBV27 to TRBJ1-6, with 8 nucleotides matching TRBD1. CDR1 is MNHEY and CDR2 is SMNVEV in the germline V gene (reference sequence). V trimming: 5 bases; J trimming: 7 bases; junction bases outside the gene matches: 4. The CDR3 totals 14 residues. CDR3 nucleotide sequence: TGTGCCAGCAGTCCAGGGGGCTACAATTCACCCCTCCACTTT. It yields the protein CASSPGGYNSPLHF.

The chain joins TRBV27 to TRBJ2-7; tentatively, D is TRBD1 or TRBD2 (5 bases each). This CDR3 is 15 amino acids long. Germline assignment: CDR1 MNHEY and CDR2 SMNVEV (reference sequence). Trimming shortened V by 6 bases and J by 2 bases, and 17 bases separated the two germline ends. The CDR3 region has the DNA TGTGCCAGCAGGATACAGGTCCAGGGACCCTACGAGCAGTACTTC. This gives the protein CASRIQVQGPYEQYF.

This chain's CDR3 is CASSPVGPSYEQYF. In DNA, the CDR3 is TGTGCCAGCTCACCGGTGGGTCCATCCTACGAGCAGTACTTC. The chain links TRBV18 to TRBJ2-7; D not certain. Per the germline V gene, CDR1 is KGHSH and CDR2 is LQKENI. The CDR3 covers 14 residues. Trimming took 3 bases from V and 1 from J, leaving 10 bases between them.

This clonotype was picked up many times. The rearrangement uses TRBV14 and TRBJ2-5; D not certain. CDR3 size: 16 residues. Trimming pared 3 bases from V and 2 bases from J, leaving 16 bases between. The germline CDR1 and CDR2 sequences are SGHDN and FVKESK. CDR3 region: CASSHRAARSQETQYF. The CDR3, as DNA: TGTGCCAGCAGCCATCGGGCGGCCCGATCTCAAGAGACCCAGTACTTC.

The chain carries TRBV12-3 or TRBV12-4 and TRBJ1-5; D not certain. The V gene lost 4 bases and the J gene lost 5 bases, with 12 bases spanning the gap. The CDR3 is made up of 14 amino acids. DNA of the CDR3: TGTGCCAGCAGTTCAGGCAGCTTTTATCAGCCCCAGCATTTT. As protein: CASSSGSFYQPQHF.

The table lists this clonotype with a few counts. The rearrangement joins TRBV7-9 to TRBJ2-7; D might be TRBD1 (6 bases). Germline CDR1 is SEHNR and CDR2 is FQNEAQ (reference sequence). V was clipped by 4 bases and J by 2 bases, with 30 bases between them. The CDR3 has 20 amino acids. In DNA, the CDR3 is TGTGCCAGCAGCTCCCCCCTAATACTATGGGGACAAACAGAGGCCTACGAGCAGTACTTC. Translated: CASSSPLILWGQTEAYEQYF.

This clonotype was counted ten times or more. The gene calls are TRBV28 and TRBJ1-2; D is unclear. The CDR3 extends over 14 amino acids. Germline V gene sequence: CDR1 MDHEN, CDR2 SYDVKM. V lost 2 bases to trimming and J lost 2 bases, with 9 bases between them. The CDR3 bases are TGTGCCAGCAGTTTAATCGGTGGAAACTATGGCTACACCTTC. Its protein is CASSLIGGNYGYTF.

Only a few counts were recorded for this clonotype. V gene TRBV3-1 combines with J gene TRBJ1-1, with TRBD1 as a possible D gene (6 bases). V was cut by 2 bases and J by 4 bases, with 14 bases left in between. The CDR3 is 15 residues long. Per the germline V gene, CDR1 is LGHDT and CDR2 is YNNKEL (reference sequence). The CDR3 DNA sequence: TGTGCCAGCAGCCAATGGAGGGGGTTGCTCACTGAAGCTTTCTTT. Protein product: CASSQWRGLLTEAFF.

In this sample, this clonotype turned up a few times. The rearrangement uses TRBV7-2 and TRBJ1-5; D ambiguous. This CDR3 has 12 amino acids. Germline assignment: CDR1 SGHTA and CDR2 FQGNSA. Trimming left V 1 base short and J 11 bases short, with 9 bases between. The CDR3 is CASSLVPQAQHF. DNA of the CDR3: TGTGCCAGCAGCTTAGTCCCCCAAGCCCAGCATTTT.

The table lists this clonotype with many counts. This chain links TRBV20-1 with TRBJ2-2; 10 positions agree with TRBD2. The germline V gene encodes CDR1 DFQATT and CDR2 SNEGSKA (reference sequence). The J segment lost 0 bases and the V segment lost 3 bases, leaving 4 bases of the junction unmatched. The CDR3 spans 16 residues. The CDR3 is CSASQGLAANTGELFF. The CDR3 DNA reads TGCAGTGCTAGTCAAGGACTAGCGGCGAACACCGGGGAGCTGTTTTTT.

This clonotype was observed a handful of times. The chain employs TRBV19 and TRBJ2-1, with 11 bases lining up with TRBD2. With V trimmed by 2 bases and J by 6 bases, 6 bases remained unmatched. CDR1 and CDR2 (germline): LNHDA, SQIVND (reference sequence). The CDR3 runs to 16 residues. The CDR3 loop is CASSIISGRALNEQFF. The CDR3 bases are TGTGCCAGTAGTATAATTAGCGGGAGGGCCCTCAATGAGCAGTTCTTC.

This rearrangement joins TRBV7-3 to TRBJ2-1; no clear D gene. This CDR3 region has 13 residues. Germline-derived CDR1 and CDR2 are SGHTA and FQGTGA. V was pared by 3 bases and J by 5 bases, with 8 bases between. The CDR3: CASSFGGNNEQFF. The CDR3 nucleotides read TGTGCCAGCAGCTTCGGCGGAAACAATGAGCAGTTCTTC.

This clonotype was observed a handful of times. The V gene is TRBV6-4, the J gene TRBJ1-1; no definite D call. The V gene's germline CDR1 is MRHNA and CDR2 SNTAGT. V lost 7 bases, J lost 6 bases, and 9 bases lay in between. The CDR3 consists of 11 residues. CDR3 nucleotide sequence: TGTGCCAGCACCCCCTTGGCTGAAGCTTTCTTT. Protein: CASTPLAEAFF.

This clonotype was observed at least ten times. The DNA for the CDR3 is TGTGCCACCAGTGATTTCAATGAGCAGTTCTTC. Encoded protein: CATSDFNEQFF. J is TRBJ2-1 and V is TRBV24-1; D gene ambiguous. CDR3 length: 11 residues. Trimming took off 1 base at V and 6 bases at J, with 0 bases between the two ends. Germline CDR1 is KGHDR and CDR2 is SFDVKD.

This chain's CDR3 is CASSFHGTGKETQYF. The CDR3 nucleotides are TGTGCCAGCAGTTTCCACGGGACAGGGAAAGAGACCCAGTACTTC. The chain carries TRBV12-3 or TRBV12-4 and TRBJ2-5, with 9 bases aligning to TRBD1. This CDR3 region has 15 residues. Germline trimming cut 3 bases from V and 3 bases from J; bases unmatched to any gene: 5.

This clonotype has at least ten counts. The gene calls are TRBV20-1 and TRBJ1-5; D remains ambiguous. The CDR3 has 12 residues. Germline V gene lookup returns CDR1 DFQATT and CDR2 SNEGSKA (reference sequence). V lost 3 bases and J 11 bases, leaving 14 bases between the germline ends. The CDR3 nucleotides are TGCAGTGCTAGTACGGACCGGCAGGCCCAGCATTTT. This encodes CSASTDRQAQHF.

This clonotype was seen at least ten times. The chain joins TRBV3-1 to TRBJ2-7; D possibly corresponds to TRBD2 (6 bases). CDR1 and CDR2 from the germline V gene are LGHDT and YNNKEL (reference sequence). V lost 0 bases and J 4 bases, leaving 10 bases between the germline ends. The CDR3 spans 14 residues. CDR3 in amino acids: CASSQDGLRYEQYF. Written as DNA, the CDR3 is TGTGCCAGCAGCCAAGACGGACTACGGTACGAGCAGTACTTC.